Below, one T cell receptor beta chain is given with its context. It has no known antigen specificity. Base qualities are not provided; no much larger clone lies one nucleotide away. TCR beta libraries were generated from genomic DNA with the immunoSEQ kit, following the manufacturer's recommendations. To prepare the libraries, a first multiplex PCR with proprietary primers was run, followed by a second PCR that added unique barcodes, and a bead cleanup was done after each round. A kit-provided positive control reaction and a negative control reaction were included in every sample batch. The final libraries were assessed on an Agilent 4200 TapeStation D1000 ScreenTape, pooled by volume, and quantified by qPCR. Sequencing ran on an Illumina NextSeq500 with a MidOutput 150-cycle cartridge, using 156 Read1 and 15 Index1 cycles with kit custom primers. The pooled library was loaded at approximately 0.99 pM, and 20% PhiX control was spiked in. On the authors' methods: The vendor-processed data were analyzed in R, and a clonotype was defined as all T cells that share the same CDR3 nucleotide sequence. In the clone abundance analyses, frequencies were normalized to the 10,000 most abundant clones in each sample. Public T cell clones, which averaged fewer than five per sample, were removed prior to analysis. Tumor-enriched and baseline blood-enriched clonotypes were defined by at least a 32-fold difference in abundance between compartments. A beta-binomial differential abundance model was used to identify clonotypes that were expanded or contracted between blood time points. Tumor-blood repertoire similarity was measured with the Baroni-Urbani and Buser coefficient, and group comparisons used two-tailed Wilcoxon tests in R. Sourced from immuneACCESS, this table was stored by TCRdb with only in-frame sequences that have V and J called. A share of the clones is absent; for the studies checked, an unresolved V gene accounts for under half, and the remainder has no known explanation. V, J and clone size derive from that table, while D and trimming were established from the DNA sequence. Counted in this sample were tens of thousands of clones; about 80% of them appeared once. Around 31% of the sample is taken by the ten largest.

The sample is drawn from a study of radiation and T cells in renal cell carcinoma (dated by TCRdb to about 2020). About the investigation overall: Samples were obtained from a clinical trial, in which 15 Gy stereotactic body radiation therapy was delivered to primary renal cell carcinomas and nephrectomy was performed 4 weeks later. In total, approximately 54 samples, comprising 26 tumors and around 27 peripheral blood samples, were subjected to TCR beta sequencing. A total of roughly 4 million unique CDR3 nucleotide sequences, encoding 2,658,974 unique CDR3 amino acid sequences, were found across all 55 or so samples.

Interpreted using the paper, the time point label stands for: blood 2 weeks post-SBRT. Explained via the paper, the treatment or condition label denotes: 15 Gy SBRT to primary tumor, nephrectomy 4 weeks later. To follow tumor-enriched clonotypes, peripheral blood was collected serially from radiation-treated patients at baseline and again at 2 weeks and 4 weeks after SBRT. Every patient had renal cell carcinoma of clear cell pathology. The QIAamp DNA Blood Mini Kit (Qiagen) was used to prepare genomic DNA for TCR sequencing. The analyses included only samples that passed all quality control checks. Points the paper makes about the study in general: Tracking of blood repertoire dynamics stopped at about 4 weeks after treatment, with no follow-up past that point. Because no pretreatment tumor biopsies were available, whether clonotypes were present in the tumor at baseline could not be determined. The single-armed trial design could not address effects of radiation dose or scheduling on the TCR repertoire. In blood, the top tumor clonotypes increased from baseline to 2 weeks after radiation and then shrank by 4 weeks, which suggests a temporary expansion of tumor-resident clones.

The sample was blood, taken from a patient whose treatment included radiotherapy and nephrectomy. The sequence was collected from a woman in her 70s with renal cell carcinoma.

The CDR3 here reads CASSFSRERDTQYF. The DNA is TGCGCCAGCAGCTTCAGCAGGGAAAGGGATACGCAGTATTTT. The V and J genes are TRBV5-1 and TRBJ2-3; TRBD1 could be the D gene, as 5 bases match. Per the germline V gene, SGHRS is the CDR1 and YFSETQ is the CDR2. Inclusive of the bounding cysteine and phenylalanine, the CDR3 is 14 residues long. The kept DNA is CDR3 alone, 42 bases in frame from the first base. V is pared back by 2 bases and J by 6 bases, with 13 bases lying between the germline termini.